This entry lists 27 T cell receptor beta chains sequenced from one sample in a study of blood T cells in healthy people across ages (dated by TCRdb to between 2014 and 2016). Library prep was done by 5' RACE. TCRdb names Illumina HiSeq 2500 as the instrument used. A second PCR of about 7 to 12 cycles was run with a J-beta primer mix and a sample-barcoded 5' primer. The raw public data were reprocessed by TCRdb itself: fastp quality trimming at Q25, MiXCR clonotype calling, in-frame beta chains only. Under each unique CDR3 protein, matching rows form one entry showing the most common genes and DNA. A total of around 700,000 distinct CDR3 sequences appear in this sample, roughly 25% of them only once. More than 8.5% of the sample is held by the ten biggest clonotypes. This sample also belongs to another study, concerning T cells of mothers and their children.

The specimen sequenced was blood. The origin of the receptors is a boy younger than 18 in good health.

As DNA, the CDR3 is TGTGCCAGCAGCTTGTGGACTAGTCGAGGCGAGCAGTACTTC. Amino acids: CASSLWTSRGEQYF. The chain links TRBV7-8 to TRBJ2-5, with 7 bases matching TRBD2. TRBJ2-7 matches the DNA end more closely, so the J call is doubtful. CDR1 and CDR2 from the germline V gene are SGHVS and FQNEAQ. CDR3 length: 14 residues.

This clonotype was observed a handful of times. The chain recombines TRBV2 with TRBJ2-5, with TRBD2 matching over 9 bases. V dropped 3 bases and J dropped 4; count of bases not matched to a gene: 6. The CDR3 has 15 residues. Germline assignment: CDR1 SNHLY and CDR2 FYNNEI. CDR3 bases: TGTGCCAGCAGTGAGAACGGGCGGGGGGGAGAGACCCAGTACTTC. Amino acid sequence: CASSENGRGGETQYF.

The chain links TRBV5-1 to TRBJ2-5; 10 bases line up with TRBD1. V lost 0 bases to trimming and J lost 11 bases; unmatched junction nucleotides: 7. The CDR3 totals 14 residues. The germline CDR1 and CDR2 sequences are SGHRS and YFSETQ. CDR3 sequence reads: CASSLGTGGQEQYF. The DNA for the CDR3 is TGCGCCAGCAGCTTGGGGACAGGGGGGCAAGAGCAGTACTTC.

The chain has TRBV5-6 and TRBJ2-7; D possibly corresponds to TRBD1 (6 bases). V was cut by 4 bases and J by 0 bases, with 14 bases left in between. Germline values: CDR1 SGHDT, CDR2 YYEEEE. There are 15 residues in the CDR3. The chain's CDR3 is CASSEDGQISYEQYF. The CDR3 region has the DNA TGTGCCAGCAGCGAGGATGGACAGATCTCCTACGAGCAGTACTTC.

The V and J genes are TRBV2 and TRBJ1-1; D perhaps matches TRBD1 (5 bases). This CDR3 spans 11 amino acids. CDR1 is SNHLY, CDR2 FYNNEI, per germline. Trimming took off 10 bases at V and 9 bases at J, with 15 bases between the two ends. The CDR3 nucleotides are TGTGCCACCCCCCGGGGGTATCAAGCTTTCTTT. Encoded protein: CATPRGYQAFF.

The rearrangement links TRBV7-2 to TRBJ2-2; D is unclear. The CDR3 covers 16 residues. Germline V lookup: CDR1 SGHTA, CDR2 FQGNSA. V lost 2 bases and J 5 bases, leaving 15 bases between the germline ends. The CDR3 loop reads CASSLPTLLVTGELFF. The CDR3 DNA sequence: TGTGCCAGCAGCTTACCGACCTTGCTTGTGACCGGGGAGCTGTTTTTT.

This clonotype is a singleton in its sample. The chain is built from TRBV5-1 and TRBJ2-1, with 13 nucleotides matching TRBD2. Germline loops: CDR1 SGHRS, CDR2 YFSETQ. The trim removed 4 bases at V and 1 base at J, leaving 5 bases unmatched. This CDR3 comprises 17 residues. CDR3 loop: CASSIGLAGVSYNEQFF. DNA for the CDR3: TGCGCCAGCAGCATTGGACTAGCGGGAGTGTCCTACAATGAGCAGTTCTTC.

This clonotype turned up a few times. The CDR3 nucleotides are TGTGCTAGTGGTTTGGTCCTCCCTAAGCAAAGTGGCTATGGCTACACCTTC. This sequence encodes CASGLVLPKQSGYGYTF. The chain recombines TRBV12-5 with TRBJ1-2; no definite D call. V was clipped by 0 bases and J by 4 bases, with 18 bases between them. Germline assignment: CDR1 LGHNT and CDR2 FRNRAP. This CDR3 is built from 17 residues.

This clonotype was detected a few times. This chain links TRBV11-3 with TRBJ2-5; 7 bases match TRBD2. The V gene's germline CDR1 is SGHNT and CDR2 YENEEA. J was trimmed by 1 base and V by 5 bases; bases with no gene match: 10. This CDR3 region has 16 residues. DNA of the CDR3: TGTGCCAGCAGCCCGTCGGGGCGCGGGGGCCAAGAGACCCAGTACTTC. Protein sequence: CASSPSGRGGQETQYF.

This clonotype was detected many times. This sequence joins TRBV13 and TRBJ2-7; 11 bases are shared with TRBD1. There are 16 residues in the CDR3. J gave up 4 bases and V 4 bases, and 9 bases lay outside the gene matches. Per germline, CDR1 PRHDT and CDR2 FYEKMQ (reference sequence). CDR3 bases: TGTGCCAGCAGCTCAGTGGTGGGACAGGGGGAATACGAGCAGTACTTC. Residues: CASSSVVGQGEYEQYF.

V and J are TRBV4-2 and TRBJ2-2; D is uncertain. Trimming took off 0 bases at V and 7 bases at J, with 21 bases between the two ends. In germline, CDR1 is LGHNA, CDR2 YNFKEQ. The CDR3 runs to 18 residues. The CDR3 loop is CASSQEPKPTAVGGELFF. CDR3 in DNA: TGTGCCAGCAGCCAAGAGCCCAAACCGACGGCCGTGGGCGGGGAGCTGTTTTTT.

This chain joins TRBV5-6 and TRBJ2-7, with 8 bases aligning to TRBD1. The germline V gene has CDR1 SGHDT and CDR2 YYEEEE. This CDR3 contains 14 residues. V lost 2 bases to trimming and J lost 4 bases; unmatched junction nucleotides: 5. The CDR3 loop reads CASSFAGQDYEQYF. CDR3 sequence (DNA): TGTGCCAGCAGCTTTGCGGGACAGGATTACGAGCAGTACTTC.

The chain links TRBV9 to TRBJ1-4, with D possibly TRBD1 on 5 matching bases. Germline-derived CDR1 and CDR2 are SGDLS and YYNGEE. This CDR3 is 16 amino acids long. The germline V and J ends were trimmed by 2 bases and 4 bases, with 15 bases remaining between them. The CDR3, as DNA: TGTGCCAGCAGCGTTTCCGGGGCCTCTATTAATGAAAAACTGTTTTTT. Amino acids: CASSVSGASINEKLFF. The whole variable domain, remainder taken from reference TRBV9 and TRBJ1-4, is DSGVTQTPKHLITATGQRVTLRCSPRSGDLSVYWYQQSLDQGLQFLIQYYNGEERAKGNILERFSAQQFPDLHSELNLSSLELGDSALYFCASSVSGASINEKLFFGSGTQLSVL.

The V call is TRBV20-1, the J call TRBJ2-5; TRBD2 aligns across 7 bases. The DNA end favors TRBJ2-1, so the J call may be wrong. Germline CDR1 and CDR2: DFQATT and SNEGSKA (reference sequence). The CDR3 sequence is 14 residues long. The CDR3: CSCGAGDWLNEQFF. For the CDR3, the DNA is TGCAGCTGTGGGGCGGGAGATTGGCTAAATGAGCAGTTCTTC.

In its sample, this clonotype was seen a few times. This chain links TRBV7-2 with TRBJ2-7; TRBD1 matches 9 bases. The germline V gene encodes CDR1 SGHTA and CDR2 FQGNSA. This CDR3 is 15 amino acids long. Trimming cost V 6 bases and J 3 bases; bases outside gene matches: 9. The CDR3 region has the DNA TGTGCCAGCAGATCACAGGGGGCGGGAGTCTACGAGCAGTACTTC. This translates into CASRSQGAGVYEQYF.

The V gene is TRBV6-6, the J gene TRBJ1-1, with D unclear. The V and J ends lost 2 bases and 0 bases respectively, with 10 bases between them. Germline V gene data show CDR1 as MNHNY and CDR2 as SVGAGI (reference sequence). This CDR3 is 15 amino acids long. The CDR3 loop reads CASSYGSLMNTEAFF. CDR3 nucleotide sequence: TGTGCCAGCAGTTACGGCAGCCTGATGAACACTGAAGCTTTCTTT.

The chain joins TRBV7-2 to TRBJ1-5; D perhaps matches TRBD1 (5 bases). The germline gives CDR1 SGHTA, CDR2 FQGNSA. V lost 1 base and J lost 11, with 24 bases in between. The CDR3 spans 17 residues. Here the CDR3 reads CASSLGGVGIGTVAQHF. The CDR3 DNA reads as TGTGCCAGCAGCTTAGGTGGGGTCGGGATCGGGACCGTGGCCCAGCATTTT. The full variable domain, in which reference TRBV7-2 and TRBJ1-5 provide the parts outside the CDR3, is GAGVSQSPSNKVTEKGKDVELRCDPISGHTALYWYRQSLGQGLEFLIYFQGNSAPDKSGLPSDRFSAERTGGSVSTLTIQRTQQEDSAVYLCASSLGGVGIGTVAQHFGDGTRLSIL.

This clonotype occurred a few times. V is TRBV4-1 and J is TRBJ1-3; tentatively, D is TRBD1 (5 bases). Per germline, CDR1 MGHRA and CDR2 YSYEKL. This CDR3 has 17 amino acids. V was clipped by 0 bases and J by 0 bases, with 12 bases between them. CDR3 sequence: CASSQEQEAISGNTIYF. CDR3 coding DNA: TGCGCCAGCAGCCAAGAACAGGAGGCGATCTCTGGAAACACCATATATTTT.

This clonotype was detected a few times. The CDR3, as DNA: TGTGCCAGCAGCTATCCGGGCCAACGAGGGTTCGAGCAGTACTTC. Translated: CASSYPGQRGFEQYF. The chain links TRBV3-1 to TRBJ2-7, with D perhaps TRBD2 (5 bases). Trimming pared 5 bases from V and 6 bases from J, leaving 20 bases between. The CDR3 is 15 amino acids. Germline V gene lookup returns CDR1 LGHDT and CDR2 YNNKEL (reference sequence).

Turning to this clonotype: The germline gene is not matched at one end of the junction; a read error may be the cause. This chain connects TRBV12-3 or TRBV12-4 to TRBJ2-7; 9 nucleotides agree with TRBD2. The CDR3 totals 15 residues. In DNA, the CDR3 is TGTGCCAGTAGTTTCGGTAGCGGGAGCCTCTACGAGCAGTACTTC. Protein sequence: CASSFGSGSLYEQYF.

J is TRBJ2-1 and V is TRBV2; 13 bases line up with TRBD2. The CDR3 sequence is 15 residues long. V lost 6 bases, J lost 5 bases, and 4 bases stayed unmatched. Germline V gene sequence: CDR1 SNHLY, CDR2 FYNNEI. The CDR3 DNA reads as TGTGCCAGCAGATCGGGACTAGCGGGACACAATGAGCAGTTCTTC. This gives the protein CASRSGLAGHNEQFF.

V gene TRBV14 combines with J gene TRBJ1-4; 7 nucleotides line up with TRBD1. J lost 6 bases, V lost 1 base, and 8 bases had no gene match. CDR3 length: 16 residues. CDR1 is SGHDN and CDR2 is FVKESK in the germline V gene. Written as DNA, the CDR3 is TGTGCCAGCAGCCAAGTGTTCGGGACAGAATATGAAAAACTGTTTTTT. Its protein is CASSQVFGTEYEKLFF. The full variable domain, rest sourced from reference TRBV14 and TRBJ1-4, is EAGVTQFPSHSVIEKGQTVTLRCDPISGHDNLYWYRRVMGKEIKFLLHFVKESKQDESGMPNNRFLAERTGGTYSTLKVQPAELEDSGVYFCASSQVFGTEYEKLFFGSGTQLSVL.

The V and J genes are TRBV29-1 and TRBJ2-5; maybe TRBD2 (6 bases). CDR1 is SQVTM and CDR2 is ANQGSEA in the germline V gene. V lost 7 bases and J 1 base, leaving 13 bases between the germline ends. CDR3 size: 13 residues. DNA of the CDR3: TGCAGCGCCGACGGGGGTCTCCAAGAGACCCAGTACTTC. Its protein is CSADGGLQETQYF.

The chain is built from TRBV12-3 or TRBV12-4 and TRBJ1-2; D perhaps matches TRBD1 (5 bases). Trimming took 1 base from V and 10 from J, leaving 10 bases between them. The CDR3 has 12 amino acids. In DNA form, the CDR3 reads TGTGCCAGCAGTTTAGGGACACACGACTACACCTTC. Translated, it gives CASSLGTHDYTF.

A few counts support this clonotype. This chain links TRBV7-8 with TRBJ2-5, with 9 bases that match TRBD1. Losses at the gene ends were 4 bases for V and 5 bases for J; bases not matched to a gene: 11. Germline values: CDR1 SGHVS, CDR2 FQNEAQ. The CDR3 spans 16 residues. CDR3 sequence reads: CASSSGRQGVGETQYF. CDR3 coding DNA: TGTGCCAGCAGCTCCGGCCGACAGGGGGTAGGGGAGACCCAGTACTTC.

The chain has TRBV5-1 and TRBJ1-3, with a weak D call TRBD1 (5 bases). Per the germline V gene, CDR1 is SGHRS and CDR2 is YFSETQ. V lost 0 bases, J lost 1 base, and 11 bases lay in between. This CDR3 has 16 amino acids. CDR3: CASSLVARDSGNTIYF. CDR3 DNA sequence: TGCGCCAGCAGCTTGGTGGCCAGGGATTCTGGAAACACCATATATTTT.

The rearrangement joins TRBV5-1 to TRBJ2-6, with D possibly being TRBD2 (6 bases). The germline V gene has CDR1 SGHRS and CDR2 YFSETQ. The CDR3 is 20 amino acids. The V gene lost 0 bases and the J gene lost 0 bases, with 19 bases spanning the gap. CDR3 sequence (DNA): TGCGCCAGCAGCTTGGTGGGGGGTCTCGACTCTTACTCTGGGGCCAACGTCCTGACTTTC. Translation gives CASSLVGGLDSYSGANVLTF.